This TCR beta chain was recorded in a study of CD8 T cells in ankylosing spondylitis (dated by TCRdb to the late 2010s). Regarding the research as a whole: To find TCR variants linked to disease, the study profiled T cell receptor beta repertoires in ankylosing spondylitis patients and healthy donors. In total, the full study cohort was made up of 108 healthy donors and 20 to 25 ankylosing spondylitis patients. Peripheral blood was sampled, and synovial fluid was also collected from ankylosing spondylitis patients.

This clonotype has just a few counts. What this receptor recognizes is not known. Base quality data are lacking; no much larger clone is found one base away. Trimming takes 2 bases from V and 0 bases from J, and the germline ends sit 10 bases apart. The CDR3 has 15 amino acids, counting the end cysteine and phenylalanine. This entry keeps only the CDR3 DNA: 45 bases, framed from base 1. General study outcomes and caveats: The disease-linked clones showed a CD8+ phenotype and occurred at relatively low frequencies in peripheral blood. A TCR beta motif made up of roughly eight highly homologous amino acid variants appeared to be characteristic of blood from ankylosing spondylitis patients. According to the report, matched synovial fluid samples from ankylosing spondylitis patients were significantly enriched for the disease-linked clones. Some motif variants were previously reported in synovial fluid and blood of reactive arthritis patients, suggesting common disease-initiation mechanisms.

These reads were obtained on an Illumina HiSeq 2500. Quantitative 5'-RACE with molecular barcodes was used to prepare TCR beta libraries. In the paper's pipeline: A new computational method based on a probabilistic model of VDJ rearrangement was used to identify disease-linked TCR variants. TCRdb reran the public reads through fastp at Q25 and MiXCR, keeping productive beta chains. Each entry merges the rows of one CDR3 protein and shows their most common DNA and genes. Clone size and V and J calls follow TCRdb, not the original study. The sample table lists about 130,000 distinct CDR3 sequences, approximately 7.4% of them with a count of one. Around an eighth of the sample is held by the ten biggest clonotypes.

Source material: blood, either unsorted or a sorted T cell fraction (not recorded which). The origin of this receptor is a female donor with ankylosing spondylitis or in good health (not recorded which). The receptor chain draws on TRBV12-3 or TRBV12-4 and TRBJ2-5; the D gene is possibly TRBD1, with 5 bases matching. The CDR3 sequence is CASSLRGSYQETQYF. The sequenced DNA: TGTGCCAGCAGTTTAAGGGGCTCGTACCAAGAGACCCAGTACTTC.